The text below deals with one T cell receptor beta chain. The CDR3 has 15 amino acids. V was pared by 5 bases and J by 1 base, with 13 bases between. CDR1 is ENHRY, CDR2 SYGVKD, per germline. This sample is drawn from a study of blood T cell repertoires in COVID-19. The table came from immunoSEQ multiplex PCR; TCRdb's copy has only in-frame clones and leaves some out. There are 160,000 or so clones in the sample; roughly 80% occur only once, and roughly 5% lies in the top ten. Cohort placement rested on clinical history that participants reported themselves. This chain connects TRBV10-3 to TRBJ2-3; the D gene is possibly TRBD2 (6 bases). The source of this sequence is a woman in her thirties or forties with acute COVID-19. The sequenced sample consisted of PBMCs or T cells enriched from blood (not recorded which). The CDR3 nucleotides are TGTGCCATCAGTAACACGGGAGTGGGCACAGATACGCAGTATTTT. Its translation is CAISNTGVGTDTQYF.